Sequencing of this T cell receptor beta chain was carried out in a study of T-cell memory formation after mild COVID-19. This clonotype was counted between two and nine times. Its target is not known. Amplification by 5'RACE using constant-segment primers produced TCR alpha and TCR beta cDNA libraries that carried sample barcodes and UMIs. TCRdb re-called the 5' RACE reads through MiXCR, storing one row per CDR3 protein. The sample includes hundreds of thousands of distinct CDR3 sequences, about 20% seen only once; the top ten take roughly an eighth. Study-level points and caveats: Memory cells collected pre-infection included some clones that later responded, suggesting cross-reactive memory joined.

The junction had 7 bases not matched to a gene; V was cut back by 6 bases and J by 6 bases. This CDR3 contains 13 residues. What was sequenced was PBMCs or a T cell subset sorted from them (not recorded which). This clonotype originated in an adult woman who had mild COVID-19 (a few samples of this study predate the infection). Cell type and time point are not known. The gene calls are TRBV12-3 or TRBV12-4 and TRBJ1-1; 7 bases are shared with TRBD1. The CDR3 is CASRVTGTAEAFF. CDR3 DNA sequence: TGTGCCAGCAGGGTGACAGGGACTGCTGAAGCTTTCTTT.